This entry lists 7 T cell receptor beta chains sequenced from one sample in a study of cytomegalovirus exposure and HLA in healthy donors. Primers for the PCR totalled 60 Vbeta and 13 Jbeta. Sequenced by immunoSEQ multiplex PCR; TCRdb stores in-frame clones only, minus some. The table shows 150,000 to 200,000 clones, with roughly 80% occurring only once. Sequencing input: PBMCs. The receptors were sampled from a human donor in good health.

The chain links TRBV5-8 to TRBJ2-1; TRBD2 matches 15 bases. This CDR3 has 18 amino acids. Trimming at V came to 3 bases and at J to 0 bases, leaving 4 bases not matched to a gene. CDR1 is SGHTS, CDR2 YDEGEE, per germline. Here the CDR3 reads CASSWGLAGGNSYNEQFF. The CDR3 DNA follows: TGTGCCAGCAGCTGGGGACTAGCGGGGGGAAACTCCTACAATGAGCAGTTCTTC. The full variable domain, rest sourced from reference TRBV5-8 and TRBJ2-1, is EAGVTQSPTHLIKTRGQQATLRCSPISGHTSVYWYQQALGLGLQFLLWYDEGEERNRGNFPPRFSGRQFPNYSSELNVNALELEDSALYLCASSWGLAGGNSYNEQFFGPGTRLTVL.

This clone appeared once. The chain couples TRBV29-1 to TRBJ1-1, with 7 bases fitting TRBD1. Trimming removed 7 bases from V and 7 bases from J; junction bases left unmatched: 6. Germline assignment: CDR1 SQVTM and CDR2 ANQGSEA. CDR3 length: 11 amino acids. The CDR3 reads CSAGGTVEAFF. DNA of the CDR3: TGCAGCGCGGGAGGGACAGTTGAAGCTTTCTTT.

The V call is TRBV4-3, the J call TRBJ1-3, with unresolved D. V was trimmed by 4 bases and J by 4 bases, leaving 14 bases between them. The germline V gene encodes CDR1 LGHNA and CDR2 YSLEER. The CDR3 loop spans 15 amino acids. The CDR3 is CASSRNSGIGNTIYF. The DNA for the CDR3 is TGCGCCAGCAGCCGCAATTCGGGGATCGGAAACACCATATATTTT.

V gene TRBV5-6 combines with J gene TRBJ2-1; perhaps TRBD2 as D (7 bases). Germline V gene sequence: CDR1 SGHDT, CDR2 YYEEEE. The CDR3 sequence is 15 residues long. The V end was cut by 3 bases, the J end by 3 bases, with 13 bases between. This CDR3 is CASSYPGGLYNEQFF. CDR3 nucleotides: TGTGCCAGCAGCTATCCCGGGGGGCTCTACAATGAGCAGTTCTTC.

The chain is built from TRBV13 and TRBJ1-1, with D possibly TRBD1 on 5 matching bases. Germline lookup yields CDR1 PRHDT and CDR2 FYEKMQ (reference sequence). This CDR3 is 13 amino acids long. V was shortened by 2 bases and J by 1 base, with 5 bases between the two germline ends. CDR3 coding DNA: TGTGCCAGCAGCTTACAGGGGAACACTGAAGCTTTCTTT. This gives the protein CASSLQGNTEAFF.

V usage is TRBV11-2 and J usage is TRBJ2-2; D is perhaps TRBD2 (6 bases). Trimming stripped 5 bases from V and 3 bases from J, with 10 bases between. The CDR3 is made up of 14 amino acids. CDR1 and CDR2 (germline): SGHAT, FQNNGV. CDR3 coding DNA: TGTGCCAGCAGCCAGGGACTGTACACCGGGGAGCTGTTTTTT. Residues: CASSQGLYTGELFF.

The V gene is TRBV6-5, the J gene TRBJ2-3; D perhaps matches TRBD2 (6 bases). This CDR3 is 15 amino acids long. Looked up from germline, CDR1 is MNHEY and CDR2 is SVGAGI. Trimming pared 0 bases from V and 3 bases from J, leaving 10 bases between. As DNA, the CDR3 is TGTGCCAGCAGTTACTCGAGCCTAGCGACAGATACGCAGTATTTT. Encoded protein: CASSYSSLATDTQYF.